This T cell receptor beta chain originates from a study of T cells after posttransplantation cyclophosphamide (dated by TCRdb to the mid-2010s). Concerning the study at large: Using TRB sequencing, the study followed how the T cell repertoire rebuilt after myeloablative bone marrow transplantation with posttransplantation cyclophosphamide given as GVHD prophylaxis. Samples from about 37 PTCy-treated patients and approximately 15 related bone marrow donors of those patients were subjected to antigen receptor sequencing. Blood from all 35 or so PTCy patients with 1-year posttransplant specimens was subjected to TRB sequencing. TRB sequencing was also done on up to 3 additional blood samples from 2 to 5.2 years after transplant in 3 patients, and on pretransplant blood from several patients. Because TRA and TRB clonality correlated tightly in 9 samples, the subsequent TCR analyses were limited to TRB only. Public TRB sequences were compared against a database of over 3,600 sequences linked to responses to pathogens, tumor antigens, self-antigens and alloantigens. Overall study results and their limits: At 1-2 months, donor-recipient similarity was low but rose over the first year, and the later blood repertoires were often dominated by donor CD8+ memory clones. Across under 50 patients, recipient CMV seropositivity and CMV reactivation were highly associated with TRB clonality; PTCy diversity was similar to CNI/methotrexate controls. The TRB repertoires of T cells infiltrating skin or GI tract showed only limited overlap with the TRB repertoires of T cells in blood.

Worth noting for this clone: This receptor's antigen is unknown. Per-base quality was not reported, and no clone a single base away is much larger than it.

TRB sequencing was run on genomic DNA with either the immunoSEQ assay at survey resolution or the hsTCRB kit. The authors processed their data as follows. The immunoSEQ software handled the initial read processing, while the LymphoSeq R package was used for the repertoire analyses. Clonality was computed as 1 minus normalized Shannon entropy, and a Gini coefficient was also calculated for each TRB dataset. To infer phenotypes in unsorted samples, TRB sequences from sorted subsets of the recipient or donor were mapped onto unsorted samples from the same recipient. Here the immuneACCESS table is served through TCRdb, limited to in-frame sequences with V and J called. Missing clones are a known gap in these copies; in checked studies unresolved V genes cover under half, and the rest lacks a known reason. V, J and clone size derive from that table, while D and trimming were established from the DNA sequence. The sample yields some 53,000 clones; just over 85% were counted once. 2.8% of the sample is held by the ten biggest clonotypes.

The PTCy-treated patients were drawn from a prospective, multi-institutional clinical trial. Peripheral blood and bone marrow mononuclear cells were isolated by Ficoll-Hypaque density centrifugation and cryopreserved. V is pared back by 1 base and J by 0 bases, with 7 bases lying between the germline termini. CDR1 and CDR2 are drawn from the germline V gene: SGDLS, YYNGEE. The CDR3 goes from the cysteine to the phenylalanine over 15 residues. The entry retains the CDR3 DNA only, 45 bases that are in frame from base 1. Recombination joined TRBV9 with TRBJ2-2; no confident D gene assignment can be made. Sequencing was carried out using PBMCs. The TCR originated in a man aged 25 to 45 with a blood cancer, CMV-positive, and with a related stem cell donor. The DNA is TGTGCCAGCAGCGTAAGCCCGACGAACACCGGGGAGCTGTTTTTT. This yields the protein CASSVSPTNTGELFF.